Each of the 21 T cell receptor beta chains below was sequenced from the same sample in a study of CD8+CD57+ T cells in acquired aplastic anemia. TCR beta VDJ combinations and CDR3 sequences were profiled from genomic DNA. TCRdb passed the reads through MiXCR, listing each CDR3 protein once. The sample has roughly 160,000 distinct CDR3 sequences, less than 60% seen once. Only patients with CD8+CD57+ cell expansion on flow cytometry were chosen for sequencing. Source material: sorted CD4+, CD8+, or CD8+CD57+ T cells (not recorded which) from PBMCs. The receptor source for this set is a human donor with aplastic anemia.

Details on this clonotype: Mismatch with germline at one junction end may stem from a read error. The chain recombines TRBV10-3 with TRBJ1-6; D call uncertain. CDR1 is ENHRY, CDR2 SYGVKD, per germline. This CDR3 is built from 16 residues. The CDR3 loop reads CASSDRPPGYNSPLHF. The CDR3 nucleotides read TGTGCCAGCAGTGACCGTCCTCCCGGCTATAATTCACCCCTCCACTTT.

The J gene is TRBJ2-5, the V gene TRBV11-2; D is possibly TRBD1 (5 bases). V lost 4 bases and J 0 bases, leaving 6 bases between the germline ends. The germline V gene encodes CDR1 SGHAT and CDR2 FQNNGV. The CDR3 has 13 residues. CDR3 residues: CASSSGYQETQYF. CDR3 bases: TGTGCCAGCAGCTCAGGGTACCAAGAGACCCAGTACTTC. Filled out from reference TRBV11-2 and TRBJ2-5, the complete variable domain reads EAGVAQSPRYKIIEKRQSVAFWCNPISGHATLYWYQQILGQGPKLLIQFQNNGVVDDSQLPKDRFSAERLKGVDSTLKIQPAKLEDSAVYLCASSSGYQETQYFGPGTRLLVL.

This clonotype showed up many times. The chain combines TRBV11-3 with TRBJ1-1; D is undetermined. CDR1 and CDR2 from the germline V gene are SGHNT and YENEEA. The V gene lost 2 bases and the J gene lost 5 bases, with 6 bases spanning the gap. CDR3 size: 12 residues. For the CDR3, the DNA is TGTGCCAGCAGCTTAAAGTATACTGAAGCTTTCTTT. This encodes CASSLKYTEAFF.

The chain recombines TRBV10-3 with TRBJ1-6; 8 positions agree with TRBD1. Trimming removed 5 bases from V and 13 bases from J; junction bases left unmatched: 4. The CDR3 spans 12 residues. Germline V gene lookup returns CDR1 ENHRY and CDR2 SYGVKD. This CDR3 reads CAISPGQGPLHF. DNA for the CDR3: TGTGCCATCAGTCCTGGACAGGGCCCCCTCCACTTT.

This clonotype was counted at least ten times. This sequence joins TRBV7-9 and TRBJ2-7; TRBD2 matches at 9 bases. With 1 base clipped from V and 3 bases from J, the junction kept 10 bases outside the gene matches. This CDR3 region has 17 residues. Germline V gene data show CDR1 as SEHNR and CDR2 as FQNEAQ (reference sequence). CDR3 bases: TGTGCCAGCAGCTTAGGGGGGTTAGCGGGAGTCAACTACGAGCAGTACTTC. Translating it yields CASSLGGLAGVNYEQYF. The full variable domain, in which reference TRBV7-9 and TRBJ2-7 provide the parts outside the CDR3, is DTGVSQNPRHKITKRGQNVTFRCDPISEHNRLYWYRQTLGQGPEFLTYFQNEAQLEKSRLLSDRFSAERPKGSFSTLEIQRTEQGDSAMYLCASSLGGLAGVNYEQYFGPGTRLTVT.

This clonotype was counted ten times or more. This chain uses TRBV20-1 with TRBJ1-5, with a possible D match to TRBD1 (5 bases). Germline lookup yields CDR1 DFQATT and CDR2 SNEGSKA (reference sequence). This CDR3 comprises 15 residues. The V and J ends lost 0 bases and 9 bases respectively, with 18 bases between them. CDR3 nucleotides: TGCAGTGCTAGAGATTTGATGGGGGAGAGGGTGCCCCAGCATTTT. Translated, it gives CSARDLMGERVPQHF.

The CDR3 region is CASSGTPGNSPLHF. The CDR3 region has the DNA TGTGCCAGCAGCGGGACACCTGGCAATTCACCCCTCCACTTT. The V gene is TRBV9, the J gene TRBJ1-6, with D perhaps TRBD1 (5 bases). Looked up from germline, CDR1 is SGDLS and CDR2 is YYNGEE. CDR3 length: 14 residues. The V gene lost 3 bases and the J gene lost 7 bases, with 11 bases spanning the gap.

The rearrangement links TRBV29-1 to TRBJ1-2; D uncertain. Germline loops: CDR1 SQVTM, CDR2 ANQGSEA. The CDR3 loop spans 13 amino acids. Trimming shortened V by 5 bases and J by 2 bases, and 12 bases separated the two germline ends. The CDR3 sequence: CSVHNPQNYGYTF. CDR3 DNA: TGCAGCGTTCATAACCCCCAAAACTATGGCTACACCTTC.

Turning to this clonotype: This may be a read error, as it is one base from a much larger clone. The V and J genes are TRBV5-1 and TRBJ1-1; a weak D match, TRBD1 (5 bases). V was pared by 2 bases and J by 3 bases, with 8 bases between. The V gene's germline CDR1 is SGHRS and CDR2 YFSETQ. The CDR3 spans 13 residues. The CDR3 reads CASSFGGYTEAFF. DNA of the CDR3: TGCGCCAGCAGCTTCGGGGGGTACACTGAAGCTTTCTTT.

As to this clonotype: A much larger clone lies a single base off, so this may be a read error. V usage is TRBV28 and J usage is TRBJ2-3; TRBD2 agrees at 7 bases. This CDR3 is 15 amino acids long. CDR1 MDHEN and CDR2 SYDVKM come from the germline V gene. In nucleotides, the CDR3 is TGTGCCAGCAGTTTTGGCGGGAGTGGTACAGATACGCACTATTTT. Protein product: CASSFGGSGTDTHYF.

This rearrangement joins TRBV7-9 to TRBJ1-1, with D uncertain. The CDR3 loop spans 13 amino acids. Per the germline V gene, CDR1 is SEHNR and CDR2 is FQNEAQ (reference sequence). The V end was cut by 5 bases, the J end by 0 bases, with 7 bases between. The CDR3 coding sequence is TGTGCCAGCAGCGCGAATTTGAACACTGAAGCTTTCTTT. As protein: CASSANLNTEAFF. The whole variable domain, remainder taken from reference TRBV7-9 and TRBJ1-1, is DTGVSQNPRHKITKRGQNVTFRCDPISEHNRLYWYRQTLGQGPEFLTYFQNEAQLEKSRLLSDRFSAERPKGSFSTLEIQRTEQGDSAMYLCASSANLNTEAFFGQGTRLTVV.

The V call is TRBV2, the J call TRBJ2-6; no definite D call. CDR3 size: 13 residues. V dropped 6 bases and J dropped 2 bases, with 5 bases sitting between them. Germline lookup yields CDR1 SNHLY and CDR2 FYNNEI. The CDR3 is CASRKTGANVLTF. The CDR3 nucleotides are TGTGCCAGCAGGAAGACTGGGGCCAACGTCCTGACTTTC.

At least ten counts were recorded for this clonotype. The genes are TRBV6-1 and TRBJ1-1; D is ambiguous. This CDR3 is 13 amino acids long. Trimming pared 7 bases from V and 1 base from J, leaving 10 bases between. The germline V gene has CDR1 MNHNS and CDR2 SASEGT. The CDR3 DNA follows: TGTGCCAGCATAAACTCACCGAACACTGAAGCTTTCTTT. As protein: CASINSPNTEAFF.

For this clonotype: A much larger clone lies a single base off, so this may be a read error. V gene TRBV6-1 combines with J gene TRBJ1-2; 9 positions agree with TRBD1. The germline V gene has CDR1 MNHNS and CDR2 SASEGT. The CDR3 totals 15 residues. The chain's CDR3 is CASSDTGGRDYGYAF. The DNA for the CDR3 is TGTGCCAGCAGTGACACAGGGGGCCGAGACTATGGCTACGCCTTC.

The chain links TRBV27 to TRBJ1-2; 11 nucleotides match TRBD1. In germline, CDR1 is MNHEY, CDR2 SMNVEV (reference sequence). With 5 bases clipped from V and 3 bases from J, the junction kept 5 bases outside the gene matches. The CDR3 has 15 amino acids. CDR3 region: CASSGGTGGYYGYTF. The CDR3 DNA follows: TGTGCCAGCAGTGGGGGGACAGGGGGATACTATGGCTACACCTTC.

This clonotype was counted at least ten times. This chain uses TRBV6-5 with TRBJ1-2, with D unclear. Germline CDR1 MNHEY, CDR2 SVGAGI. With 1 base removed from V and 4 bases from J, the gap between germline ends came to 10 bases. The CDR3 loop spans 14 amino acids. CDR3 DNA: TGTGCCAGCAGTTACTTGGACGGGGTCTATGGCTACACCTTC. It is translated as CASSYLDGVYGYTF.

This clonotype was seen repeatedly, ten times or more. This sequence joins TRBV12-3 or TRBV12-4 and TRBJ1-6; no reliable D call. The CDR3 runs 13 residues. Between the trimmed V and J ends, which lost 5 bases and 7 bases, there was a span of 9 bases. In DNA, the CDR3 is TGTGCCAGCAGTCCTCCCTCAAATTCACCCCTCCACTTT. Protein product: CASSPPSNSPLHF.

This clonotype was observed a single time. This sequence joins TRBV2 and TRBJ1-6, with 7 positions matching TRBD1. This CDR3 contains 15 residues. Germline-derived CDR1 and CDR2 are SNHLY and FYNNEI. V shed 6 bases and J 8 bases; nucleotides not matched to a gene: 10. The chain's CDR3 is CASRFPGQTYSPLHF. The CDR3 DNA reads TGTGCCAGCAGATTCCCGGGACAGACCTATTCACCCCTCCACTTT.

This clonotype has a count of ten or more. The rearrangement joins TRBV9 to TRBJ2-3, with 7 bases that match TRBD2. This CDR3 has 16 amino acids. The trim removed 4 bases at V and 0 bases at J, leaving 8 bases unmatched. The V gene's germline CDR1 is SGDLS and CDR2 YYNGEE. CDR3 amino acids: CASSRIMGGSTDTQYF. The CDR3, as DNA: TGTGCCAGCAGCCGAATTATGGGGGGGAGCACAGATACGCAGTATTTT.

This clonotype was seen at least ten times. The chain carries TRBV12-5 and TRBJ2-5, with TRBD1 matching over 9 bases. The CDR3 is 17 residues long. The V segment lost 7 bases and the J segment 1 base; nucleotides outside the gene matches: 13. Per germline, CDR1 LGHNT and CDR2 FRNRAP. The CDR3 DNA follows: TGTGCTAGTGCCCCGACTTGGGGACAGGGACCCCAAGAGACCCAGTACTTC. Its translation: CASAPTWGQGPQETQYF.

This clonotype was found many times. V gene TRBV7-2 combines with J gene TRBJ2-1; perhaps TRBD2 as D (6 bases). CDR3 length equals 15 residues. Germline-derived CDR1 and CDR2 are SGHTA and FQGNSA. V was cut by 2 bases and J by 2 bases, with 10 bases left in between. The CDR3 DNA reads TGTGCCAGCAGCTTATCGGGGGTAACCTACAATGAGCAGTTCTTC. Residues: CASSLSGVTYNEQFF.